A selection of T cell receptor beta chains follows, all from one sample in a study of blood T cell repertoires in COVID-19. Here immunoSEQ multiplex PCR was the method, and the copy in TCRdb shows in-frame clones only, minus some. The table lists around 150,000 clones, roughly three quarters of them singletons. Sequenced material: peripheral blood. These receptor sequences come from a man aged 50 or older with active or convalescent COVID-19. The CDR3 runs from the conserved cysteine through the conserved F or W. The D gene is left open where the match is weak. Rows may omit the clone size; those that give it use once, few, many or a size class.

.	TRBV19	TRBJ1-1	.	TGTGCCAGTAGTATAGAGCGGTTAATGAACACTGAAGCTTTCTTT	CASSIERLMNTEAFF
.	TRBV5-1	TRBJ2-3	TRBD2	TGCGCCAGCAGCCCCGTAGCGGGAGGGCTCGGAGATACGCAGTATTTT	CASSPVAGGLGDTQYF
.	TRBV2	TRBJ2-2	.	TGTGCCAGCAGTGAAGACGGAGTGAACACCGGGGAGCTGTTTTTT	CASSEDGVNTGELFF
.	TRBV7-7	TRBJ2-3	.	TGTGCTAGCAGCTTAGCTGTCGCAGATACGCAGTATTTT	CASSLAVADTQYF
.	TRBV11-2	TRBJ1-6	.	TGTGCCAGCAGCCTAGACAGGTCCTATAATTCACCCCTCCACTTT	CASSLDRSYNSPLHF
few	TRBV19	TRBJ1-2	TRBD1	TGTGCCAGTACAATTACAGGGGGTTCCTATGGCTACACCTTC	CASTITGGSYGYTF
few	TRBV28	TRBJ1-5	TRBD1	TGTGCCAGCAGTTCAGGGGAAGGGGGCCTTGGGTTCTATCAGCCCCAGCATTTT	CASSSGEGGLGFYQPQHF
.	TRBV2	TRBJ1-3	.	TGTGCCAGCAGTGACCAGGGAAGGGGAAACACCATATATTTT	CASSDQGRGNTIYF
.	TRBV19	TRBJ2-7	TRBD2	TGTGCCAGTAGTACCGGGACTAGCGGCGAGCAGTACTTC	CASSTGTSGEQYF
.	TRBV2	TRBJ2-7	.	TGTGCCAGCAGCCCGTCTAGCAACTCCTACGAGCAGTACTTC	CASSPSSNSYEQYF
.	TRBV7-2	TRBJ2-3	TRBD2	TGTGCCAGCAGCTCCGGACTAGAAACAGATACGCAGTATTTT	CASSSGLETDTQYF
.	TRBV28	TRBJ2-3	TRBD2	TGTGCCAGCAGTCTCCCCTCGCCCGCGGGAGGACTTATAGGCGCAGATACGCAGTATTTT	CASSLPSPAGGLIGADTQYF
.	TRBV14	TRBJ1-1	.	TGTGCCAGCAGCCAAGATTGGGGGGACCACACTGAAGCTTTCTTT	CASSQDWGDHTEAFF
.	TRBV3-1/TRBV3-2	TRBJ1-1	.	TGTGCCAGCAGCCACCAAATGAACACTGAAGCTTTCTTT	CASSHQMNTEAFF
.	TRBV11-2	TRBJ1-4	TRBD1	TGTGCCAGCAGCATCAGGGGGCAGAGAATTTCGGAAAAACTGTTTTTT	CASSIRGQRISEKLFF
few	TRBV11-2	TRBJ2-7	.	TGTGCCAGCAGCCGAGGGTGGGCAGACTCCAACGAGCAGTACTTC	CASSRGWADSNEQYF
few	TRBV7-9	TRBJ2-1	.	TGTGCCAGCAGCGAAGCGTACCCCTACAATGAGCAGTTCTTC	CASSEAYPYNEQFF
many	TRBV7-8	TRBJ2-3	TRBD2	TGTGCCAGCAGCCCCGGGGCGGGAGTGGGTGATACGCAGTATTTT	CASSPGAGVGDTQYF
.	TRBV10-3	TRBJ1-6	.	TGTGCCATCAGTGACCGGACGGAGCCGGGGTCACCCCTCCACTTT	CAISDRTEPGSPLHF
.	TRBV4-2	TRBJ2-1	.	TGTGCCAGCAGCCGAGCGGGTGGGTACAATGAGCAGTTCTTC	CASSRAGGYNEQFF
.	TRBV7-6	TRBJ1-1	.	TGTGCCAGCAGCTTAGGTGTGGGCACGAACACTGAAGCTTTCTTT	CASSLGVGTNTEAFF
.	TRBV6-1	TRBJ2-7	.	TGTGCCAGCAGTGACCCGGACAGCAACGAGCAGTACTTC	CASSDPDSNEQYF
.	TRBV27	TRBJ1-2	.	TGTGCCAGCAGTTTATCGGGGGCGGGCGGCTACACCTTC	CASSLSGAGGYTF
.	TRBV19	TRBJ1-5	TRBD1	TGTGCCAGTAGCACCCCCGACAGGGGTAGCAATCAGCCCCAGCATTTT	CASSTPDRGSNQPQHF
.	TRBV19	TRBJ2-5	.	TGTGCCAGTAGTATCGCCCGTTTCAGAGAGACCCAGTACTTC	CASSIARFRETQYF
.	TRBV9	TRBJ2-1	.	TGTGCCAGCAGCGTAGCTCTAAGTTGGTATGAGCAGTTCTTC	CASSVALSWYEQFF
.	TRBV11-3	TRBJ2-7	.	TGTGCCAGCAGCTTAGGCCCACCGAGTAGCGGTACCTACGAGCAGTACTTC	CASSLGPPSSGTYEQYF
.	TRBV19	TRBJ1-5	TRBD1	TGTGCCAGTACCATACAGGGGGCAGATCAGCCCCAGCATTTT	CASTIQGADQPQHF
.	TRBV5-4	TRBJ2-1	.	TGTGCCAGCAGCCGCGAGGGTCAAACATACAATGAGCAGTTCTTC	CASSREGQTYNEQFF
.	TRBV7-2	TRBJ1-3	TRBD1	TGTGCCAGCAGCGAGGACAGGGGGGTTGGAAACACCATATATTTT	CASSEDRGVGNTIYF
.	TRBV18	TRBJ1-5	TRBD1	TGTGCCAGCTCACCGCCAGGGGGAAATCAGCCCCAGCATTTT	CASSPPGGNQPQHF
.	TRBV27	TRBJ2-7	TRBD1	TGTGCCAGCAGTTTACTCACCGGGACAGGGGCATACGAGCAGTACTTC	CASSLLTGTGAYEQYF
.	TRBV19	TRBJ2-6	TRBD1	TGTGCCAGTAGTACAAACAGGGGGACAGGGGCCAACGTCCTGACTTTC	CASSTNRGTGANVLTF
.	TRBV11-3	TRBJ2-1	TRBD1	TGTGCCAGCAGCGTTCGGACAGGGGGTAGGTTGAATGAGCAGTTCTTC	CASSVRTGGRLNEQFF
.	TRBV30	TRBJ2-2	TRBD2	TGTGCCTGGACCGGGGGAGGGGTCTTATACGGGGAGCTGTTTTTT	CAWTGGGVLYGELFF
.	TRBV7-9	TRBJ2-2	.	TGTGCCAGCAGCTCCACCCGGACTACTGGGACCGGGGAGCTGTTTTTT	CASSSTRTTGTGELFF
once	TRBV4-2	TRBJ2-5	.	TGTGCCAGCAGCCAAGATCTAGAGACCCAGTACTTC	CASSQDLETQYF
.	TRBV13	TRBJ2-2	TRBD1	TGTGCCAGCAGCCCCCCCGGACAGGGTAACACCGGGGAGCTGTTTTTT	CASSPPGQGNTGELFF
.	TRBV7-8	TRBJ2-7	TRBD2	TGTGCCAGCAGCTTAGTTACTAGCGGACTCTCCTACGAGCAGTACTTC	CASSLVTSGLSYEQYF
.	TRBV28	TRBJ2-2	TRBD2	TGTGCCAGCAGTCCCTTAGCGGGAGCGGCGAACACCGGGGAGCTGTTTTTT	CASSPLAGAANTGELFF
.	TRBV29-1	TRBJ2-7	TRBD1	TGCAGCGTGACCTCAGGGGGCGCGATCTACGAGCAGTACTTC	CSVTSGGAIYEQYF
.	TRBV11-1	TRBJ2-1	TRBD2	TGTGCCAGCAGCTTATACCGGCGGGAGGGCAATGAGCAGTTCTTC	CASSLYRREGNEQFF
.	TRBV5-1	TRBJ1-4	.	TGCGCCAGCAGCTTGGCAGGGTCGGATGAAAAACTGTTTTTT	CASSLAGSDEKLFF
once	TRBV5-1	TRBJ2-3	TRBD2	TGCGCCAGCAGCTGGGCGGGAGGCTCAGATACGCAGTATTTT	CASSWAGGSDTQYF
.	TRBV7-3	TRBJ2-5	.	TGTGCCAGCAGCACAACAGGTCCCAGTGGGGCCCAGTACTTC	CASSTTGPSGAQYF
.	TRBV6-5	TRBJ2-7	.	TGTGCCAGCAGGGACTCCGGGGAGCAGTACTTC	CASRDSGEQYF